Sequencing of this TCR beta chain was carried out in a study of identical twins. The V and J ends lost 6 bases and 4 bases respectively, with 15 bases between them. Per germline, CDR1 LGHNT and CDR2 FRNRAP. This CDR3 is 15 amino acids long. Each CDR3 protein is one row after TCRdb ran MiXCR on the 5' RACE reads. Of 250,000 or so distinct CDR3 sequences listed, approximately 8.3% are singletons. This clonotype was observed at least ten times. These data were also reused for a study on yellow fever vaccine responses in identical twins.

The J gene is TRBJ2-2, the V gene TRBV12-5, with D perhaps TRBD1 or TRBD2 (5 bases each). What was sequenced was CD8+ T cells sorted from blood. The clonotype was recovered from a young woman in good health. CDR3 nucleotides: TGTGCTAGTGGGGAGGACACACACGGCACCGGGGAGCTGTTTTTT. It specifies CASGEDTHGTGELFF.